This T cell receptor beta chain originates from a study of T cells after yellow fever vaccination. Study-level information: Fractions of limited cellularity were prepared by means of SMART-Seq v4 Ultra Low Input.

Per germline, CDR1 SGHVS and CDR2 FQNEAQ. CDR3 size: 14 residues. Trimming pared 4 bases from V and 7 bases from J, leaving 16 bases between. TCRdb reprocessed the 5' RACE reads with MiXCR, giving one entry per CDR3 protein. This repertoire shows a few hundred thousand distinct CDR3 sequences, about 17% found once; its top ten account for around 15%. This TCR derives from a man aged 18 to 29 who received the YFV17D yellow fever vaccine. This specimen was PBMCs, taken about 5 days after the first yellow fever vaccination. The chain uses TRBV7-8 and TRBJ1-1; D perhaps matches TRBD1 (6 bases). Here the CDR3 DNA reads TGTGCCAGCAGCTCCACTTCAGGGGAGGTTGAAGCTTTCTTT. Protein sequence: CASSSTSGEVEAFF.